The table lists the clone carrying this T cell receptor beta chain with many counts. No antigen is known for it. The authors produced cDNA by 5'RACE using 10-nucleotide random UMIs. The yield of each sequencing run was over 160 million TCR-beta sequences from 15-18 subjects. One entry per CDR3 protein, called by TCRdb with MiXCR from the 5' RACE reads. The sample contains tens of thousands of distinct CDR3 sequences, 10% of which appear only once. The V gene's germline CDR1 is MNHNY and CDR2 SVGAGI (reference sequence). This CDR3 region has 15 residues. Trimming removed 0 bases from V and 4 bases from J, with 12 bases in between. This specimen belongs to a study of neurological immune-mediated disorders. Study-wide results and limits: TCR clonal expansion peaked in HTLV-1-associated myelopathy patients and was lowest in multiple sclerosis patients. No CDR3 amino acid sequences were shared by expanded clones across subjects, suggesting private repertoires in all groups.

The V gene is TRBV6-6, the J gene TRBJ1-1, with D unresolved. This TCR was sampled from a woman aged 55-75 years with HTLV-1-associated myelopathy (HAM/TSP). Source material: PBMCs. The CDR3 protein is CASSYSSGGSTEAFF. CDR3 nucleotide sequence: TGTGCCAGCAGTTACTCTTCAGGAGGTAGCACTGAAGCTTTCTTT.